These 5 T cell receptor beta chains were all obtained from the same sample, sequenced in a study of early T cells in non-severe SARS-CoV-2 infection. MiXCR, run by TCRdb on the 5' RACE reads, gives a single entry per CDR3 protein. Of tens of thousands of distinct CDR3 sequences in the sample, roughly 12% were seen once. The sequencing used whole blood, collected at baseline. Receptor source: an adult who was a healthcare worker with PCR-confirmed SARS-CoV-2 infection or an uninfected control (not recorded which).

This clonotype was recorded a few times. The CDR3 nucleotides are TGTGCCATCAGTGTGCGGGGGGACAATGAGCAGTTCTTC. Amino acid sequence: CAISVRGDNEQFF. The J gene is TRBJ2-1, the V gene TRBV10-3, with 8 bases aligning to TRBD2. J was trimmed by 5 bases and V by 4 bases; bases with no gene match: 1. CDR1 and CDR2 (germline): ENHRY, SYGVKD. This CDR3 contains 13 residues.

The CDR3 nucleotides read TGCGCCAGCAGCTCAGGACAGTACGGGCACACCATATATTTT. This encodes CASSSGQYGHTIYF. This chain links TRBV5-1 with TRBJ1-3; possible D gene TRBD1, 6 bases. Germline CDR1 and CDR2: SGHRS and YFSETQ. The CDR3 loop spans 14 amino acids. Trimming removed 3 bases at V and 8 bases at J, with 15 bases between. The variable domain in full, with the rest retrieved from reference TRBV5-1 and TRBJ1-3, is KAGVTQTPRYLIKTRGQQVTLSCSPISGHRSVSWYQQTPGQGLQFLFEYFSETQRNKGNFPGRFSGRQFSNSRSEMNVSTLELGDSALYLCASSSGQYGHTIYFGEGSWLTVV.

This clonotype was counted ten times or more. The chain recombines TRBV25-1 with TRBJ1-2; D not resolved. Germline CDR1 is MGHDK and CDR2 is SYGVNS. The CDR3 runs to 13 residues. The V and J ends lost 2 bases and 7 bases respectively, with 11 bases between them. In DNA form, the CDR3 reads TGTGCCAGCAGTGAACAGTTGGCCGTTGGCTACACCTTC. Translated, it gives CASSEQLAVGYTF.

The chain combines TRBV28 with TRBJ2-4, with D possibly TRBD1 on 6 matching bases. Trimming cost V 4 bases and J 6 bases, with 13 bases left between them. The CDR3 loop spans 14 amino acids. CDR1 is MDHEN, CDR2 SYDVKM, per germline. CDR3 amino acids: CASSSPTGLNIQYF. In DNA, the CDR3 is TGTGCCAGCAGTTCCCCCACAGGGTTAAACATTCAGTACTTC.

This clonotype showed up just a few times. This rearrangement joins TRBV12-3 or TRBV12-4 to TRBJ1-2, with a possible D match to TRBD1 (5 bases). Trimming pared 2 bases from V and 8 bases from J, leaving 18 bases between. The CDR3 covers 15 residues. This CDR3 reads CASSLSDSQPSGYTF. In DNA, the CDR3 is TGTGCCAGCAGTTTATCCGACAGCCAGCCAAGCGGCTACACCTTC.